Reported below is one T cell receptor beta chain. This record belongs to a study of blood T cell repertoires in COVID-19. Participant reports of clinical history set cohort assignment. Two negative PCRs, clearance, or symptom resolution had been documented for recovered Cohort 3 donors. As handled by the study authors: Amplifying reference gene primers gave estimates of nucleated cell counts. This table comes from immunoSEQ multiplex PCR, and its TCRdb copy is limited to in-frame clones, with some not included. V and J calls and clone size are copied from that table; D and trimming were computed from the DNA. Altogether 320,000 or so clones are present, over 75% being singletons, with the ten largest covering approximately 0.99%. V lost 4 bases, J lost 3 bases, and 5 bases stayed unmatched. The V gene's germline CDR1 is SGHRS and CDR2 YFSETQ. The CDR3 consists of 14 residues.

This clonotype was sampled from a woman in her twenties or thirties who had recovered from COVID-19. The rearrangement uses TRBV5-1 and TRBJ1-1; TRBD1 agrees at 8 bases. Sequenced input: PBMCs or T cells enriched from blood (not recorded which). The CDR3 protein is CASSLADRDTEAFF. CDR3 DNA: TGCGCCAGCAGCCTAGCGGACAGGGACACTGAAGCTTTCTTT. Looking up the rest from reference TRBV5-1 and TRBJ1-1 gives the full variable domain: KAGVTQTPRYLIKTRGQQVTLSCSPISGHRSVSWYQQTPGQGLQFLFEYFSETQRNKGNFPGRFSGRQFSNSRSEMNVSTLELGDSALYLCASSLADRDTEAFFGQGTRLTVV.